This T cell receptor beta chain was found in a study of cytomegalovirus exposure and HLA in healthy donors. The germline gives CDR1 SGDLS, CDR2 YYNGEE. The V end lost 0 bases, the J end lost 5 bases, and 13 bases lay between the germline ends. The CDR3 is made up of 15 amino acids. In the PCR, 60 Vbeta and 13 Jbeta primers were used. Produced via immunoSEQ multiplex PCR; TCRdb's table is partial and in-frame only. The data contain around 250,000 clones, 75% to 85% of them singletons. This sequence joins TRBV9 and TRBJ2-3; maybe TRBD1 (5 bases). The receptor's source is a woman in her fifties or sixties in good health and CMV-seropositive. The sequenced sample was PBMCs. CDR3 nucleotide sequence: TGTGCCAGCAGCGTAGTTGGCAGGGTGGAAGATACGCAGTATTTT. It is translated as CASSVVGRVEDTQYF.